Listed below are T cell receptor beta chains from one sample, sequenced in a study of cytomegalovirus exposure and HLA in healthy donors. Profiled with immunoSEQ multiplex PCR; TCRdb holds only in-frame clones, not every one. The sample records 65,000 to 85,000 clones, roughly 9.1% being singletons. Sample: PBMCs. The receptors come from a man in his fifties or sixties in good health and CMV-seropositive. Both conserved end residues are part of each CDR3. Fields, in order: clone size, D gene, J gene, V gene, CDR3 protein, CDR3 DNA. The D gene is left open where the match is weak. Clone size appears in some rows only: once, few, many, or a class for an expanded clone.

- | - | TRBJ1-4 | TRBV19 | CASSILQGSTNEKLFF | TGTGCCAGTAGTATTCTTCAGGGGTCAACTAATGAAAAACTGTTTTTT
- | TRBD1 | TRBJ2-2 | TRBV7-6 | CASSLASGGAIGELFF | TGTGCCAGCAGCTTAGCGTCAGGGGGCGCGATCGGGGAGCTGTTTTTT
- | TRBD1 | TRBJ1-4 | TRBV28 | CASRRDSMATNEKLFF | TGTGCCAGCAGACGGGACAGTATGGCAACTAATGAAAAACTGTTTTTT
- | TRBD1 | TRBJ1-2 | TRBV9 | CASSPLRDGGQYGYTF | TGTGCCAGCAGCCCCCTCAGGGACGGGGGACAGTATGGCTACACCTTC
few | TRBD1 | TRBJ2-7 | TRBV6-1 | CASSEFGTGNYEQYF | TGTGCCAGCAGTGAATTCGGGACAGGTAACTACGAGCAGTACTTC
few | - | TRBJ2-1 | TRBV10-3 | CAISKRESGYNEQFF | TGTGCCATCAGTAAACGGGAGAGCGGGTACAATGAGCAGTTCTTC
- | - | TRBJ1-5 | TRBV10-2 | CASRDRVNQPQHF | TGCGCCAGCAGGGACAGAGTCAATCAGCCCCAGCATTTT
- | TRBD1 | TRBJ1-2 | TRBV9 | CASSVAGTANYGYTF | TGTGCCAGCAGCGTAGCAGGGACAGCTAACTATGGCTACACCTTC
few | - | TRBJ2-2 | TRBV29-1 | CSVGLQAGTGELFF | TGCAGCGTTGGATTACAGGCAGGAACCGGGGAGCTGTTTTTT
few | - | TRBJ2-7 | TRBV11-2 | CASSGTVYEQYF | TGTGCCAGCAGCGGTACTGTATACGAGCAGTACTTC
many | - | TRBJ1-1 | TRBV19 | CASTSVGVNTEAFF | TGTGCCAGTACCTCGGTAGGAGTTAACACTGAAGCTTTCTTT
many | TRBD1 | TRBJ1-6 | TRBV6-1 | CASSSEGGTSPLHF | TGTGCCAGCAGCAGCGAAGGGGGCACCTCACCCCTCCACTTT
- | TRBD1 | TRBJ2-5 | TRBV7-7 | CAGSQLSLDRGVVPQYF | TGTGCTGGCAGCCAGTTGTCCCTTGACAGGGGGGTAGTACCCCAGTACTTC
- | TRBD1 | TRBJ2-1 | TRBV7-8 | CASSPVETGVNEQFF | TGTGCCAGCAGCCCCGTCGAGACAGGGGTCAATGAGCAGTTCTTC
few | - | TRBJ2-3 | TRBV27 | CASNTGDTQYF | TGTGCCAGCAACACGGGAGATACGCAGTATTTT
few | TRBD2 | TRBJ2-2 | TRBV4-2 | CASSPAAGGGKGGELFF | TGTGCCAGCAGCCCCGCTGCCGGGGGGGGTAAGGGCGGGGAGCTGTTTTTT
few | - | TRBJ1-1 | TRBV7-3 | CASSKDRNTEAFF | TGTGCCAGCAGCAAGGACAGAAACACTGAAGCTTTCTTT
- | TRBD1 | TRBJ1-2 | TRBV2 | CASSSDGQGADGYTF | TGTGCCAGCAGCTCTGATGGACAGGGGGCAGATGGCTACACCTTC
few | TRBD2 | TRBJ2-7 | TRBV6-5 | CATLGGRAGYEQYF | TGTGCCACCCTGGGAGGGAGGGCGGGCTACGAGCAGTACTTC
- | TRBD1 | TRBJ1-4 | TRBV25-1 | CASSGTVGGEKLFF | TGTGCCAGCAGCGGGACAGTCGGAGGGGAAAAACTGTTTTTT
- | TRBD1 | TRBJ1-1 | TRBV7-2 | CASSPGQLNTEAFF | TGTGCCAGCAGCCCGGGACAGCTGAACACTGAAGCTTTCTTT
few | - | TRBJ1-4 | TRBV28 | CASNRGNEKLFF | TGTGCCAGCAACCGGGGGAATGAAAAACTGTTTTTT
- | TRBD2 | TRBJ2-1 | TRBV4-1 | CASSQVAGGHNEQFF | TGCGCCAGCAGCCAAGTTGCGGGAGGGCACAATGAGCAGTTCTTC
few | - | TRBJ1-5 | TRBV30 | CAWSAPPYNQPQHF | TGTGCCTGGAGTGCCCCCCCCTATAATCAGCCCCAGCATTTT
- | - | TRBJ2-5 | TRBV10-3 | CAISQTRETQYF | TGTGCCATCAGCCAGACTCGAGAGACCCAGTACTTC
few | - | TRBJ1-2 | TRBV30 | CAWSGRNYGYTF | TGTGCCTGGAGTGGCCGGAACTATGGCTACACCTTC
- | - | TRBJ2-1 | TRBV29-1 | CSVNRVLVNEQFF | TGCAGCGTAAACAGGGTCTTAGTAAATGAGCAGTTCTTC
- | TRBD1 | TRBJ1-5 | TRBV19 | CASSPGTGGNQPQHF | TGTGCCAGTAGCCCCGGGACAGGGGGCAATCAGCCCCAGCATTTT
- | - | TRBJ2-5 | TRBV4-1 | CASSQVQIETQYF | TGCGCCAGCAGCCAAGTACAGATAGAGACCCAGTACTTC
- | - | TRBJ2-3 | TRBV6-1 | CASSERGRLLDTQYF | TGTGCCAGCAGTGAGCGGGGCCGCCTGTTGGATACGCAGTATTTT
- | - | TRBJ2-1 | TRBV29-1 | CSVGSSLSEQFF | TGCAGCGTTGGATCCTCCCTCAGTGAGCAGTTCTTC
many | - | TRBJ2-1 | TRBV5-1 | CASSLGQEQFF | TGCGCCAGCAGCTTAGGACAGGAGCAGTTCTTC
- | - | TRBJ1-2 | TRBV5-1 | CASSLEQSYGYTF | TGCGCCAGCAGCTTGGAACAGAGCTATGGCTACACCTTC
few | TRBD1 | TRBJ1-1 | TRBV19 | CASSPDRGNTEAFF | TGTGCCAGTAGTCCGGACAGGGGGAACACTGAAGCTTTCTTT
few | TRBD2 | TRBJ2-7 | TRBV10-3 | CAISELAGYEQYF | TGTGCCATCAGTGAGTTAGCGGGGTACGAGCAGTACTTC
few | - | TRBJ2-6 | TRBV5-1 | CASSLGNRRSSSGANVLTF | TGCGCCAGCAGCTTGGGGAACCGGCGGAGTAGCTCTGGGGCCAACGTCCTGACTTTC
- | - | TRBJ2-2 | TRBV30 | CAWSRIRDSGELFF | TGTGCCTGGAGCAGAATCAGGGACTCCGGGGAGCTGTTTTTT
- | - | TRBJ2-2 | TRBV18 | CASSWRSDANTGELFF | TGTGCCAGCTCATGGAGGAGCGACGCGAACACCGGGGAGCTGTTTTTT
once | TRBD2 | TRBJ2-3 | TRBV4-1 | CASSQGLAGGQKDTQYF | TGCGCCAGCAGCCAAGGTTTAGCGGGGGGGCAAAAAGATACGCAGTATTTT
few | - | TRBJ2-2 | TRBV7-3 | CASSATGGELFF | TGTGCCAGCAGCGCGACAGGCGGGGAGCTGTTTTTT
many | - | TRBJ2-1 | TRBV29-1 | CSAGWGDEQFF | TGCAGCGCGGGGTGGGGGGATGAGCAGTTCTTC
few | - | TRBJ1-4 | TRBV25-1 | CASSTPHGGVGEKLFF | TGTGCCAGCAGTACCCCACATGGGGGGGTGGGTGAAAAACTGTTTTTT
few | - | TRBJ1-1 | TRBV19 | CASSPGQRLSEAFF | TGTGCCAGTAGTCCAGGACAGCGGTTGTCTGAAGCTTTCTTT
- | TRBD2 | TRBJ2-7 | TRBV6-5 | CASSRLAGVYEQYF | TGTGCCAGCAGCAGACTAGCGGGAGTTTACGAGCAGTACTTC
few | TRBD1 | TRBJ1-5 | TRBV6-6 | CASSGGTGGMAQHF | TGTGCCAGCAGTGGGGGGACAGGGGGGATGGCCCAGCATTTT